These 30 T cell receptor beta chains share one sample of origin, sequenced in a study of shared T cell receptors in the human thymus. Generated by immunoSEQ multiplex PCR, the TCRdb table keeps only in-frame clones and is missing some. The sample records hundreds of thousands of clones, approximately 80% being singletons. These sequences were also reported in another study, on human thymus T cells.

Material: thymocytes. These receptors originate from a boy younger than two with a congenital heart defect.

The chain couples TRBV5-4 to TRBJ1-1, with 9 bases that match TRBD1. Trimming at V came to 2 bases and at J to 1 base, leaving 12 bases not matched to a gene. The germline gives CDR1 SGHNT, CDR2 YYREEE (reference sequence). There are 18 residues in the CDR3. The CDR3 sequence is CASSFGTGTGFGNTEAFF. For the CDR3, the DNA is TGTGCCAGCAGCTTTGGTACCGGGACAGGGTTTGGGAACACTGAAGCTTTCTTT.

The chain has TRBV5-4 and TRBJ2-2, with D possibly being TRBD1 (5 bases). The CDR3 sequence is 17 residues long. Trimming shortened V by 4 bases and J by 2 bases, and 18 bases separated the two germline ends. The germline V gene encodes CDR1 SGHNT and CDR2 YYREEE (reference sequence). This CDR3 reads CASSTRPWGNNTGELFF. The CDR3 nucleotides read TGTGCCAGCAGCACCCGGCCTTGGGGCAATAACACCGGGGAGCTGTTTTTT.

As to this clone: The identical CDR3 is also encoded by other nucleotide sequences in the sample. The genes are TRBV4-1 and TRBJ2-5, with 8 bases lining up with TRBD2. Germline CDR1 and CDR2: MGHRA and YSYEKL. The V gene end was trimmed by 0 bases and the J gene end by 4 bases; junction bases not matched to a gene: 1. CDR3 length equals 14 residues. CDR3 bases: TGCGCCAGCAGCCAAGATCGGGGGGGAGAGACCCAGTACTTC. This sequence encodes CASSQDRGGETQYF.

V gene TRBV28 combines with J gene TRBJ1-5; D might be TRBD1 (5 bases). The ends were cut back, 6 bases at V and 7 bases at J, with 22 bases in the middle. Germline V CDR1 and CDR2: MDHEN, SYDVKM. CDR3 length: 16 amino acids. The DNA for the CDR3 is TGTGCCAGCAGCCAAGAGGGGAGGACCGCAAGGCAGCCCCAGCATTTT. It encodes CASSQEGRTARQPQHF.

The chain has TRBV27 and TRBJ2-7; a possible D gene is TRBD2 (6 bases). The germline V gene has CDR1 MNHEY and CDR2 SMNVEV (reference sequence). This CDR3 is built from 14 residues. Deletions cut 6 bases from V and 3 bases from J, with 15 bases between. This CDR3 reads CASRGRDLLYEQYF. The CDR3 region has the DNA TGTGCCAGCAGAGGCCGGGACTTACTCTACGAGCAGTACTTC.

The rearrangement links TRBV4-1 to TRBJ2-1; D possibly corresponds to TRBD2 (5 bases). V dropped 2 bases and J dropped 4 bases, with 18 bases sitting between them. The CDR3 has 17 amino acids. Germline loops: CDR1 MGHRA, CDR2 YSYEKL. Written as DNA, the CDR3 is TGCGCCAGCAGCCAACACAACCGGGGTCTTGGTTACAATGAGCAGTTCTTC. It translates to CASSQHNRGLGYNEQFF.

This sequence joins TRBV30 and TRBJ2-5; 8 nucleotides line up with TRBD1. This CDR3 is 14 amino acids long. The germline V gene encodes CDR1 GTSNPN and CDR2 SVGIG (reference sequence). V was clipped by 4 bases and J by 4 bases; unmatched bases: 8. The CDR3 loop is CAWIQTGGGETQYF. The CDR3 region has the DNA TGTGCCTGGATACAAACAGGGGGAGGAGAGACCCAGTACTTC.

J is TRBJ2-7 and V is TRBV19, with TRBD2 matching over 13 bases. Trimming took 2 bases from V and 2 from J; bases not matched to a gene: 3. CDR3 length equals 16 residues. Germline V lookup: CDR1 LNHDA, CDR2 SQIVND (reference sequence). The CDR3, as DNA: TGTGCCAGTAGTATATACGGACTAGCGGGAGCCTACGAGCAGTACTTC. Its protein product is CASSIYGLAGAYEQYF.

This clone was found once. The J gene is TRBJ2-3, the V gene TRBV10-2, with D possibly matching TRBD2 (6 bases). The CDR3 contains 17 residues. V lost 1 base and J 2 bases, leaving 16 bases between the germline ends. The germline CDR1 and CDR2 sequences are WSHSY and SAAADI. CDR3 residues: CASSECGGAIFTDTQYF. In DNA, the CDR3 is TGCGCCAGCAGTGAGTGCGGCGGGGCGATTTTCACAGATACGCAGTATTTT.

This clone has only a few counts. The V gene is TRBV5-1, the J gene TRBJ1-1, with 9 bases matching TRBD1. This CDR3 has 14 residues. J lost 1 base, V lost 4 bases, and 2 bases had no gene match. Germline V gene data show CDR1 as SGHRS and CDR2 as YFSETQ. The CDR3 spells CASSLQGANTEAFF. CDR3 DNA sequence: TGCGCCAGCAGCCTACAGGGGGCGAACACTGAAGCTTTCTTT. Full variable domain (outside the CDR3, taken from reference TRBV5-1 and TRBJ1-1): KAGVTQTPRYLIKTRGQQVTLSCSPISGHRSVSWYQQTPGQGLQFLFEYFSETQRNKGNFPGRFSGRQFSNSRSEMNVSTLELGDSALYLCASSLQGANTEAFFGQGTRLTVV.

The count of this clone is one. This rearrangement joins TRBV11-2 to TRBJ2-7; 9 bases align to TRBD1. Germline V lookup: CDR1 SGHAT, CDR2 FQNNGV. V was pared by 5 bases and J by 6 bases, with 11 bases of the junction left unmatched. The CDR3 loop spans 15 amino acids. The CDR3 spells CASSPPGTGCPEQYF. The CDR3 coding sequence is TGTGCCAGCAGCCCACCCGGGACAGGGTGCCCCGAGCAGTACTTC.

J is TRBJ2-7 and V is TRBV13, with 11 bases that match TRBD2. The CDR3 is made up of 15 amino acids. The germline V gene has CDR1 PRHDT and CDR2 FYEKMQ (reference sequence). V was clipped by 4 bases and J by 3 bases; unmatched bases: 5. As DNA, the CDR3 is TGTGCCAGCAGCTCGCCGACTAGCGGGATCTACGAGCAGTACTTC. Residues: CASSSPTSGIYEQYF.

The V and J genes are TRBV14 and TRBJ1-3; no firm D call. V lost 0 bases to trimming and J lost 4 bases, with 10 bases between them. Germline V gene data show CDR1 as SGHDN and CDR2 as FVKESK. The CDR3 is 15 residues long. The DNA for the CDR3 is TGTGCCAGCAGCCAAGAGGTCCCTACGGGAAACACCATATATTTT. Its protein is CASSQEVPTGNTIYF.

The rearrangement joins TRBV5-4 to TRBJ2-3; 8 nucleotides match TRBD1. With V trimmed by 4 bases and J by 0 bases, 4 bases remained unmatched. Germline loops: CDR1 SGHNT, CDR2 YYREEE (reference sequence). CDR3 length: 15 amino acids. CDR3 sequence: CASSQDRASTDTQYF. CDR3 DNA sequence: TGTGCCAGCAGCCAGGACAGGGCTAGCACAGATACGCAGTATTTT.

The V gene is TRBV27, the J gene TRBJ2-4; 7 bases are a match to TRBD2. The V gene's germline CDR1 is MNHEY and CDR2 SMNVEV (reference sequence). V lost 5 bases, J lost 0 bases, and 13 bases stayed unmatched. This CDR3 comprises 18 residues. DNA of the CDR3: TGTGCCAGCAGTCCCTCGCCCCAGGGAGGGGCAGCCAAAAACATTCAGTACTTC. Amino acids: CASSPSPQGGAAKNIQYF.

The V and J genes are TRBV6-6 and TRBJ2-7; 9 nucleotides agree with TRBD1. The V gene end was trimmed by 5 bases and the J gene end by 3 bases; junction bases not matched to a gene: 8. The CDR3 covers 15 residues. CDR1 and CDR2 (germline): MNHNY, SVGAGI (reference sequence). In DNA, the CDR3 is TGTGCCAGCAGTAGTAGACAGGGGGGGGACTACGAGCAGTACTTC. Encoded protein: CASSSRQGGDYEQYF.

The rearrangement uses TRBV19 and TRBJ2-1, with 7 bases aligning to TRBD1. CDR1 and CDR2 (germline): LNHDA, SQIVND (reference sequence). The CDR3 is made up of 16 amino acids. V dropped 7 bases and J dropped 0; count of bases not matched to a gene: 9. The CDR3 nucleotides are TGTGCCAGTACCCCCGACAGGGACGACTCCTACAATGAGCAGTTCTTC. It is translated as CASTPDRDDSYNEQFF. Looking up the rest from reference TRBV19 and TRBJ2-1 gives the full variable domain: DGGITQSPKYLFRKEGQNVTLSCEQNLNHDAMYWYRQDPGQGLRLIYYSQIVNDFQKGDIAEGYSVSREKKESFPLTVTSAQKNPTAFYLCASTPDRDDSYNEQFFGPGTRLTVL.

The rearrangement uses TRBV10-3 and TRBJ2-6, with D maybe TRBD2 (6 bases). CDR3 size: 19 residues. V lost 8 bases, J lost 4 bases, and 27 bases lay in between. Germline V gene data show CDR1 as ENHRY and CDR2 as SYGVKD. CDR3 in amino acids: CAIPLSGGPSLGGANVLTF. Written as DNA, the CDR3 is TGTGCCATCCCGCTATCCGGGGGACCCTCCTTGGGGGGGGCCAACGTCCTGACTTTC.

This CDR3 reads CATILGGYQPQHF. The CDR3 bases are TGTGCCACCATTTTGGGGGGATATCAGCCCCAGCATTTT. V gene TRBV28 combines with J gene TRBJ1-5, with D possibly matching TRBD1 (5 bases). CDR1 and CDR2 (germline): MDHEN, SYDVKM. The CDR3 contains 13 residues. The ends were cut back, 10 bases at V and 5 bases at J, with 15 bases in the middle.

The CDR3 loop is CAWDRVQAFF. For the CDR3, the DNA is TGTGCCTGGGACAGGGTGCAAGCTTTCTTT. The V call is TRBV30, the J call TRBJ1-1, with 7 bases aligning to TRBD1. The germline V gene encodes CDR1 GTSNPN and CDR2 SVGIG (reference sequence). This CDR3 spans 10 amino acids. V was pared by 5 bases and J by 9 bases, with 3 bases of the junction left unmatched.

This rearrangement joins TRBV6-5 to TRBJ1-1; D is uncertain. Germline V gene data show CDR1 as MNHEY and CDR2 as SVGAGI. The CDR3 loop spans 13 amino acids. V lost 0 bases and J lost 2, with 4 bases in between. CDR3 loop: CASSYSVNTEAFF. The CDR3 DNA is TGTGCCAGCAGTTACTCCGTAAACACTGAAGCTTTCTTT.

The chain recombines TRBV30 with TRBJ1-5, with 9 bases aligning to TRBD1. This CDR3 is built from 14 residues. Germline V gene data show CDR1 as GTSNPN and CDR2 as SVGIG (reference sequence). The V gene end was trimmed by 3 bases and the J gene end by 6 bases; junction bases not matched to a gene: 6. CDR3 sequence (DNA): TGTGCCTGGAGCCACAGGGGGCGGCGTCAGCCCCAGCATTTT. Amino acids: CAWSHRGRRQPQHF.

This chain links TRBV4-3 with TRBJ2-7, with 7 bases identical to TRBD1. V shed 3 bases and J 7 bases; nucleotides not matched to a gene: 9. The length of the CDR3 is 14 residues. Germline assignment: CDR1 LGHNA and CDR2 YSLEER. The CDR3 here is CASSQRGQPGEQYF. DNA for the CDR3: TGCGCCAGCAGCCAGAGGGGACAGCCGGGGGAGCAGTACTTC.

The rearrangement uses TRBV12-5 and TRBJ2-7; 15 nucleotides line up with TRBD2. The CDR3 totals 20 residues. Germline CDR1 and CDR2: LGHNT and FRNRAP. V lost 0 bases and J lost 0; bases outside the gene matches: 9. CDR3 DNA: TGTGCTAGTGGTTTGGTGGGGGGGACTAGCGGGAGGATTCCCTCCTACGAGCAGTACTTC. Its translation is CASGLVGGTSGRIPSYEQYF.

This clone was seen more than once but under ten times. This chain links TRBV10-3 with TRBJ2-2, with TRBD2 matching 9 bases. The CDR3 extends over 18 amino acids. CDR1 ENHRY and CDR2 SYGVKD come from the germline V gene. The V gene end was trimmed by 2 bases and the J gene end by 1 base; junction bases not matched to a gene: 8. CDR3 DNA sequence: TGTGCCATCAGTGAGCCCTCTGAGCGGGAGGTGAACACCGGGGAGCTGTTTTTT. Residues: CAISEPSEREVNTGELFF.

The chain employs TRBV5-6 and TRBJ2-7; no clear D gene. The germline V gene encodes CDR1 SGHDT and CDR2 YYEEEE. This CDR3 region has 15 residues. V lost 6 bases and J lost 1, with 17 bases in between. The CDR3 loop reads CASTRQSTESYEQYF. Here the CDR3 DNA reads TGTGCCAGCACCAGGCAGTCGACGGAATCCTACGAGCAGTACTTC.

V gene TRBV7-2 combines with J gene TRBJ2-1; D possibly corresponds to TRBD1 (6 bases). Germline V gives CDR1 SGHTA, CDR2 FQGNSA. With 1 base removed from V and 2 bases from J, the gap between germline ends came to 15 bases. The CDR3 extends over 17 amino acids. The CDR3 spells CASSLEAGRGPYNEQFF. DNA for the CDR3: TGTGCCAGCAGCTTAGAGGCGGGCAGGGGCCCCTACAATGAGCAGTTCTTC. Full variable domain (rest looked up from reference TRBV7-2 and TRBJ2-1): GAGVSQSPSNKVTEKGKDVELRCDPISGHTALYWYRQSLGQGLEFLIYFQGNSAPDKSGLPSDRFSAERTGGSVSTLTIQRTQQEDSAVYLCASSLEAGRGPYNEQFFGPGTRLTVL.

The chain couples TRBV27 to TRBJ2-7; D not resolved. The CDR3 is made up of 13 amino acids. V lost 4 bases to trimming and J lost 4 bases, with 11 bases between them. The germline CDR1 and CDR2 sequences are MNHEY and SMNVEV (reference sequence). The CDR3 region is CASSSRLPYEQYF. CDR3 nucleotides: TGTGCCAGCAGTTCCCGACTGCCGTACGAGCAGTACTTC.

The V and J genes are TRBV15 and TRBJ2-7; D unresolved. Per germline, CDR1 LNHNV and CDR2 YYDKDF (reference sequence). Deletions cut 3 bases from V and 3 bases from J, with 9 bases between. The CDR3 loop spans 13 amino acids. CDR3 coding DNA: TGTGCCACCAGCAGGCTACGATTCTACGAGCAGTACTTC. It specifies CATSRLRFYEQYF.

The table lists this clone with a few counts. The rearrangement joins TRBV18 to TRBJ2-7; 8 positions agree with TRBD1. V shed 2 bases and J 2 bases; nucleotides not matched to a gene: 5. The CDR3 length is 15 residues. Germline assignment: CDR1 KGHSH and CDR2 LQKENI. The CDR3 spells CASSPSQGVTYEQYF. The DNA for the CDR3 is TGTGCCAGCTCACCATCACAGGGGGTAACCTACGAGCAGTACTTC.